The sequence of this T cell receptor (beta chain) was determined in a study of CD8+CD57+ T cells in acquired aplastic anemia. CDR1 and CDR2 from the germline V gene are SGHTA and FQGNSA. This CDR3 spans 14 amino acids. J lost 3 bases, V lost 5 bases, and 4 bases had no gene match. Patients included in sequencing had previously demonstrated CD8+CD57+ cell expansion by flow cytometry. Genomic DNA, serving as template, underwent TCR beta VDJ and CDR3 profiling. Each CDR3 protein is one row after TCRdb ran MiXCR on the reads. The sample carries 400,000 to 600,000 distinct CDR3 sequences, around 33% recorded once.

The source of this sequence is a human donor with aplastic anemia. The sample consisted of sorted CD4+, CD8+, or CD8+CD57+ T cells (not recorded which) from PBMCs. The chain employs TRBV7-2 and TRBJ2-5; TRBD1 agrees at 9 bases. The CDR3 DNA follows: TGTGCCAGCAGCGAGTGGACAGGGGAAGAGACCCAGTACTTC. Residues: CASSEWTGEETQYF.